This T cell receptor beta chain stems from a study of shared clonotypes between healthy human individuals. Study-level information: Each donor's CD8 memory used one plate, CD8 naive two, each CD4 subset three. Study observations and caveats: Non-shared clonotypes showed lower generation probabilities than clonotypes common to all four donors. Sequencing depth was predicted to influence how clonotypes are shared among donors.

The assay was carried out at the deep level. The data were produced by immunoSEQ multiplex PCR, yet TCRdb's version contains in-frame clones alone and is incomplete. Of 500,000 to 700,000 clones listed, approximately 96% were seen once; the top ten hold around 0.12%. Naive CD8 cells lacked CD45RO, underwent positive selection for CCR7 and left out terminally differentiated effector memory CD45RA+ cells. The CDR3 contains 15 residues. V gave up 2 bases and J gave up 8 bases; unmatched junction bases: 9. Germline V gene sequence: CDR1 MNHEY, CDR2 SVGAGI. With regard to this clone: Its antigen is unidentified.

Sample: naive CD8+ T cells sorted from blood. The TCR originated in a woman aged 25-40 years in good health. The V and J genes are TRBV6-5 and TRBJ2-1; 7 bases map to TRBD1. The CDR3 DNA is TGTGCCAGCAGTTACGGTACAGGGGTCTTGGATGAGCAGTTCTTC. Translated: CASSYGTGVLDEQFF.